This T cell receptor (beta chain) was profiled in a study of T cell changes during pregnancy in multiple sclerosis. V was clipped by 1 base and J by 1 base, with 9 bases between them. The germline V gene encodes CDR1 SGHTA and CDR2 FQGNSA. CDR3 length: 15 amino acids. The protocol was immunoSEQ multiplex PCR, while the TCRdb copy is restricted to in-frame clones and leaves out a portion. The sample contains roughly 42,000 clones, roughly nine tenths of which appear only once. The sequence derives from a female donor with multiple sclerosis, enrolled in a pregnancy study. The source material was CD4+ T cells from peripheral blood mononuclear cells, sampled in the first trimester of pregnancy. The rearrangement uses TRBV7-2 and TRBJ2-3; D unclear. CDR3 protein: CASSLGPYRTDTQYF. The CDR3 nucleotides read TGTGCCAGCAGCTTAGGCCCCTATCGCACAGATACGCAGTATTTT.